Below, one TCR beta chain is given with its context. Only in-frame clones appear in the TCRdb table, and some are missing; sequencing was by immunoSEQ multiplex PCR. Among roughly 35,000 clones listed, more than 75% were seen once. The data are from a study of OX40 agonist ivuxolimab in advanced cancers. Study-level background: Having had anti-PD-1, anti-PD-L1 or anti-CTLA-4 therapy before was allowed, and roughly 38% had some.

The V and J ends lost 3 bases and 2 bases respectively, with 11 bases between them. Germline CDR1 and CDR2: MDHEN and SYDVKM. The CDR3 is made up of 15 amino acids. Here the sequenced sample was CD4+ or CD8+ T cells sorted from blood, taken in a trial of the OX40 agonist ivuxolimab. The chain carries TRBV28 and TRBJ1-5; possible D gene TRBD1, 6 bases. This clonotype originated in an adult with an advanced solid tumor such as melanoma, head and neck, liver or kidney cancer. CDR3 in amino acids: CASSFGGPGNQPQHF. The CDR3 DNA reads TGTGCCAGCAGTTTCGGGGGGCCGGGCAATCAGCCCCAGCATTTT.